This passage covers 18 T cell receptor beta chains from one sample sequenced in a study of T cells in women clearing cervical HPV infection. The assay was immunoSEQ multiplex PCR, and TCRdb's table has in-frame clones only and misses some. The data include about 19,000 clones; the top ten clones carry about 5.3%. Sample: blood buffy coat. The origin of the receptors is a woman aged 18 to 69 with a cervical HPV16 infection that either progressed to CIN3+ or cleared (not recorded which).

Details on this clone: The read comes to an end 3 residues before the CDR3 does, leaving the germline J gene to fill in the end. V usage is TRBV20-1 and J usage is TRBJ1-6; the D gene is possibly TRBD1 (5 bases). The CDR3 runs 14 residues. Germline loops: CDR1 DFQATT, CDR2 SNEGSKA (reference sequence). Deletions cut 5 bases from V and 7 bases from J, with 15 bases between. The CDR3 reads CSASQGGQNSPLHF. CDR3 DNA (partial): TGCAGTGCTTCTCAGGGTGGGCAAAATTCACCC.

Turning to this clone: From the germline J gene comes the end of the CDR3, since the read stops 3 residues before it. The chain links TRBV7-6 to TRBJ2-3, with TRBD2 identical over 15 bases. Germline lookup yields CDR1 SGHVS and CDR2 FNYEAQ. The CDR3 is 15 residues long. Losses at the gene ends were 5 bases for V and 8 bases for J; bases not matched to a gene: 5. CDR3 region: CASSPGTSGGTTQYF. CDR3 DNA (partial): TGTGCCAGCAGCCCCGGGACTAGCGGGGGGACTACG.

Details on this clone: The read halts 3 residues ahead of the CDR3 end, with the missing end drawn from the germline J gene. The chain combines TRBV4-2 with TRBJ2-4, with D possibly TRBD2 on 5 matching bases. The length of the CDR3 is 15 residues. Trimming shortened V by 7 bases and J by 0 bases, and 13 bases separated the two germline ends. Germline lookup yields CDR1 LGHNA and CDR2 YNFKEQ. CDR3 amino acids: CASISDWLAKNIQYF. The sequenced part of the CDR3 DNA is TGTGCCAGCATTTCGGACTGGCTAGCCAAAAACATT.

Turning to this clone: The read terminates 3 residues ahead of where the CDR3 ends, so the germline J gene completes it. The chain has TRBV2 and TRBJ1-4, with no clear D. The V gene lost 1 base and the J gene lost 0 bases, with 9 bases spanning the gap. CDR1 and CDR2 from the germline V gene are SNHLY and FYNNEI. This CDR3 has 16 residues. The CDR3 spells CASSEEAVPTNEKLFF. The part of the CDR3 DNA that was read is TGTGCCAGCAGTGAAGAGGCTGTCCCAACTAATGAAAAA.

Details on this clone: The read falls 3 residues short of the CDR3 end, and the missing part is taken from the germline J gene. The chain employs TRBV6-1 and TRBJ2-2; 7 nucleotides line up with TRBD2. This CDR3 has 15 amino acids. Germline V CDR1 and CDR2: MNHNS, SASEGT. Trimming took 4 bases from V and 1 from J; bases not matched to a gene: 3. The sequenced CDR3 bases are TGTGCCAGCAGTGGAACGGGGGGGAACACCGGGGAG. It encodes CASSGTGGNTGE. Given in full, the CDR3 is CASSGTGGNTGELFF.

Worth noting for this clone: The sequence runs out 3 residues before the end of the CDR3; the remainder is reconstructed from the germline J gene. The chain uses TRBV20-1 and TRBJ2-1; 10 nucleotides align to TRBD2. Trimming cost V 6 bases and J 7 bases; bases outside gene matches: 12. From germline, CDR1 is DFQATT and CDR2 SNEGSKA (reference sequence). The CDR3 extends over 15 amino acids. The CDR3 protein is CSAQTGLAVRNEQFF. The CDR3 bases that were read are TGCAGTGCGCAAACTGGACTAGCGGTAAGGAATGAG.

In regard to this clone: The observed sequence ends 3 residues before the CDR3 terminus, with the missing tail filled in from the germline J gene. This chain links TRBV2 with TRBJ1-2; D gene uncertain. This CDR3 is 13 amino acids long. Trimming left V 4 bases short and J 4 bases short, with 10 bases between. Germline V gene data show CDR1 as SNHLY and CDR2 as FYNNEI. Here the CDR3 reads CASSGRTSYGYTF. CDR3 bases read: TGTGCCAGCAGTGGAAGGACTAGCTATGGC.

Partial CDR3 DNA: TGTGCCAGCAGCTTGGCCACAGGGGTGGACTATGGC. This translates into CASSLATGVDYG. From start to end, the CDR3 is CASSLATGVDYGYTF. This sequence joins TRBV5-5 and TRBJ1-2; 7 nucleotides line up with TRBD1. The sequence runs out 3 residues before the end of the CDR3; the remainder is reconstructed from the germline J gene. This CDR3 comprises 15 residues. After removal of 0 bases from V and 3 bases from J, the junction contained 5 bases not matched to a gene. CDR1 and CDR2 (germline): SGHKS, YYEKEE (reference sequence).

About this clone itself: With the read ending 3 residues before the CDR3 end, the germline J gene is used to fill in that end. The genes are TRBV7-2 and TRBJ1-2; 7 nucleotides agree with TRBD1. Germline V gives CDR1 SGHTA, CDR2 FQGNSA. Unmatched junction bases numbered 9, after V lost 7 bases and J lost 7 bases. This CDR3 contains 13 residues. The DNA read from the CDR3 is TGTGCCAGCATCGAGAGGGGGCCGGTTGGC. It is translated as CASIERGPVG. The entire CDR3 is CASIERGPVGYTF.

In regard to this clone: The read ends 3 residues shy of where the CDR3 ends; the end is completed using the germline J gene. V usage is TRBV7-2 and J usage is TRBJ2-3; TRBD1 agrees at 7 bases. CDR3 length: 14 residues. Germline assignment: CDR1 SGHTA and CDR2 FQGNSA. The CDR3 is CASSPDRWEETQYF. CDR3 bases read: TGTGCCAGCAGCCCGGACAGGTGGGAAGAGACG.

Notes on this clone: Read data end 3 residues before the CDR3 end; the end is taken from the germline J gene. The V call is TRBV6-1, the J call TRBJ1-2; TRBD1 aligns across 7 bases. Germline V gene lookup returns CDR1 MNHNS and CDR2 SASEGT. The CDR3 has 15 amino acids. The CDR3 DNA, read in part, is TGTGCCAGCAGTGATCCAGGGACAGACCCGACCGGC. As protein: CASSDPGTDPTG. The full CDR3 reads CASSDPGTDPTGYTF.

Note on this clone: The read stops 3 residues short of the end of the CDR3; the missing end is completed from the germline J gene. This chain uses TRBV10-3 with TRBJ1-4, with 7 nucleotides matching TRBD1. This CDR3 spans 13 amino acids. Trimming removed 3 bases from V and 7 bases from J; junction bases left unmatched: 2. In germline, CDR1 is ENHRY, CDR2 SYGVKD. The CDR3 reads CAISDPGGEKLFF. The DNA read from the CDR3 is TGTGCCATCAGTGACCCAGGGGGTGAAAAA.

For this clone: Read coverage stops 3 residues before the CDR3 terminus; the germline J gene supplies the remainder. J is TRBJ2-5 and V is TRBV10-3; possible D gene TRBD2, 5 bases. The CDR3 length is 16 residues. V lost 3 bases, J lost 0 bases, and 14 bases lay in between. Germline V gene sequence: CDR1 ENHRY, CDR2 SYGVKD. The CDR3 sequence: CAISDPRGPNQETQYF. The sequenced CDR3 bases are TGTGCCATCAGTGACCCCAGAGGGCCGAACCAAGAGACC.

As for this clone: The read gets to within 3 residues of the CDR3 end, and the germline J gene fills in the rest. Other nucleotide sequences from this sample produce the same CDR3. This chain uses TRBV29-1 with TRBJ1-2; 7 bases are shared with TRBD1. The CDR3 is made up of 12 amino acids. Germline V gene sequence: CDR1 SQVTM, CDR2 ANQGSEA. Losses at the gene ends were 1 base for V and 5 bases for J; bases not matched to a gene: 1. The DNA read from the CDR3 is TGCAGCGTTGAAGGACAGGGATATGGC. Translating gives CSVEGQGYG. The whole CDR3 is CSVEGQGYGYTF.

For this clone: The sequenced fragment ends 3 residues before the CDR3 boundary, so the rest is inferred from the germline J gene. The V call is TRBV7-2, the J call TRBJ1-1; D gene ambiguous. This CDR3 comprises 14 residues. CDR1 is SGHTA and CDR2 is FQGNSA in the germline V gene. CDR3: CASSLGRQSYEAFF. The sequenced part of the CDR3 DNA is TGTGCCAGCAGCTTAGGGAGACAATCCTACGAG.

As concerns this clone: Coverage ceases 3 residues before the CDR3 finishes, and the germline J gene fills in the end. V and J are TRBV5-1 and TRBJ2-2, with D possibly matching TRBD2 (5 bases). Looked up from germline, CDR1 is SGHRS and CDR2 is YFSETQ. The V gene lost 0 bases and the J gene lost 4 bases, with 7 bases spanning the gap. This CDR3 has 14 residues. This CDR3 is CASSLGGFTGELFF. Incomplete CDR3 DNA: TGCGCCAGCAGCTTGGGAGGGTTCACCGGGGAG.

As to this clone: The CDR3 is cut off 3 residues early in the read; its end comes from the germline J gene. The rearrangement joins TRBV19 to TRBJ2-2, with 12 bases aligning to TRBD2. The ends lost 7 bases at V and 5 bases at J; junction bases unmatched: 14. Germline V gives CDR1 LNHDA, CDR2 SQIVND (reference sequence). This CDR3 region has 18 residues. The CDR3: CASTMRASGGARTGELFF. The part of the CDR3 DNA that was read is TGTGCCAGTACCATGAGGGCTAGCGGGGGGGCTAGGACCGGGGAG. Variable domain in full (rest from reference TRBV19 and TRBJ2-2): DGGITQSPKYLFRKEGQNVTLSCEQNLNHDAMYWYRQDPGQGLRLIYYSQIVNDFQKGDIAEGYSVSREKKESFPLTVTSAQKNPTAFYLCASTMRASGGARTGELFFGEGSRLTVL.

Notes on this clone: The read terminates 3 residues before the CDR3 end, so the remaining end is supplied by the germline J gene. V usage is TRBV5-6 and J usage is TRBJ2-2; D unclear. Germline V gene lookup returns CDR1 SGHDT and CDR2 YYEEEE. Trimming pared 2 bases from V and 6 bases from J, leaving 11 bases between. This CDR3 has 14 residues. The CDR3 here is CASSFTVAAGELFF. CDR3 DNA, as far as it was read: TGTGCCAGCAGCTTTACGGTTGCGGCCGGGGAG.